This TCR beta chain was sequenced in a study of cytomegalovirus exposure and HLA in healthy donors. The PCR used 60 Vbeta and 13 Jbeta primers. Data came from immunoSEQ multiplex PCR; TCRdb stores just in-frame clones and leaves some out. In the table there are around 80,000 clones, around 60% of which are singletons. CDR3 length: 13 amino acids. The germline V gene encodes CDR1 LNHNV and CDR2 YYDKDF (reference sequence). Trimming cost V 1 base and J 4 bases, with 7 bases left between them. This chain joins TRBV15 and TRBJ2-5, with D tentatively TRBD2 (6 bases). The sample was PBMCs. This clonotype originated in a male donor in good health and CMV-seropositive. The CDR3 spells CATSRAGRETQYF. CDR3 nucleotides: TGTGCCACCAGCAGAGCCGGGAGAGAGACCCAGTACTTC.